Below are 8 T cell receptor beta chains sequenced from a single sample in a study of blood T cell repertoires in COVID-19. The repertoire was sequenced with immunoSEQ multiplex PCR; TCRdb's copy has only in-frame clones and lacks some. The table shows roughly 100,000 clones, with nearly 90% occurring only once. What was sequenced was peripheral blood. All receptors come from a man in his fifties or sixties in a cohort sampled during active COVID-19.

CDR3 DNA sequence: TGTGCCAGCAGCCAAGATCAAACCAGGGGTGGAAACACCATATATTTT. Protein: CASSQDQTRGGNTIYF. The rearrangement links TRBV4-2 to TRBJ1-3, with D tentatively TRBD1 (6 bases). The CDR3 covers 16 residues. The V gene lost 0 bases and the J gene lost 3 bases, with 12 bases spanning the gap. Germline V gives CDR1 LGHNA, CDR2 YNFKEQ.

In DNA form, the CDR3 reads TGTGCCAGCAGCTTAGGAAACTCCCGGGGCACAGATACGCAGTATTTT. Residues: CASSLGNSRGTDTQYF. The chain couples TRBV7-9 to TRBJ2-3, with no clear D. Germline-derived CDR1 and CDR2 are SEHNR and FQNEAQ (reference sequence). The CDR3 covers 16 residues. V was pared by 1 base and J by 1 base, with 12 bases between.

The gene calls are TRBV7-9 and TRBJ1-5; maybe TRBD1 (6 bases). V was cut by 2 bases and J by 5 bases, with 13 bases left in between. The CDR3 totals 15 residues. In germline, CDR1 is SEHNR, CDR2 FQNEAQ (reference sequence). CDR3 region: CASSLSRGADQPQHF. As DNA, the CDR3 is TGTGCCAGCAGCTTATCCAGGGGCGCGGATCAGCCCCAGCATTTT. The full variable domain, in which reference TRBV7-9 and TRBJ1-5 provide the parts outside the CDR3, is DTGVSQNPRHKITKRGQNVTFRCDPISEHNRLYWYRQTLGQGPEFLTYFQNEAQLEKSRLLSDRFSAERPKGSFSTLEIQRTEQGDSAMYLCASSLSRGADQPQHFGDGTRLSIL.

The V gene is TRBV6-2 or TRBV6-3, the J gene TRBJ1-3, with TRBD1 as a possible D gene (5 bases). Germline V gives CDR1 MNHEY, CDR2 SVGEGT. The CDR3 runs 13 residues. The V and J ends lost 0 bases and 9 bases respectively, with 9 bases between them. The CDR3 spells CASSYSRVGTIYF. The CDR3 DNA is TGTGCCAGCAGTTACTCCAGGGTCGGCACCATATATTTT.

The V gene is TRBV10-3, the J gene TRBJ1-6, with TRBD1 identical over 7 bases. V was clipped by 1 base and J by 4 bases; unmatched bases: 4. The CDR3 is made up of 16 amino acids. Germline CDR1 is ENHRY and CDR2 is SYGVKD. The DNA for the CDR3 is TGTGCCATCAGTGAGTTTGGGACAGCATATAATTCACCCCTCCACTTT. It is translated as CAISEFGTAYNSPLHF.

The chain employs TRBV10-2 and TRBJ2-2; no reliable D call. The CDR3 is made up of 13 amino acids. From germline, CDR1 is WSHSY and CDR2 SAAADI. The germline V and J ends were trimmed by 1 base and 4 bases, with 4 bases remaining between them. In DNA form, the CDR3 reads TGCGCCAGCAGTGAGTTCAGCACCGGGGAGCTGTTTTTT. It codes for CASSEFSTGELFF.

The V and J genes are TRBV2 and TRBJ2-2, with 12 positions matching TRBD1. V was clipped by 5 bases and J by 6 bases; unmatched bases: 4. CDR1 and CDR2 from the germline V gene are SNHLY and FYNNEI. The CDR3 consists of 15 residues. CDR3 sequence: CASSHRDRGPGELFF. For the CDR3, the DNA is TGTGCCAGCAGTCACAGGGACAGGGGGCCCGGGGAGCTGTTTTTT.

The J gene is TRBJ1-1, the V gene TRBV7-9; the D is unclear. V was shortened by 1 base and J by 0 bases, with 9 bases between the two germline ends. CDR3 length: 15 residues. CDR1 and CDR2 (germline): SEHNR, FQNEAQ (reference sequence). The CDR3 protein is CASSLGTRLNTEAFF. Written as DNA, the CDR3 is TGTGCCAGCAGCTTAGGCACTAGGTTGAACACTGAAGCTTTCTTT.